The 21 T cell receptor beta chains below come from one sample, sequenced in a study of T-cell memory formation after mild COVID-19. TCRdb reanalysed the 5' RACE reads using MiXCR and keeps one entry per CDR3 protein. The sample has roughly 250,000 distinct CDR3 sequences, less than 20% seen once; the top ten hold 3.5% to 4%. Material for sequencing was PBMCs or a T cell subset sorted from them (not recorded which). These receptors were collected from a man between 18 and 35 years old who had mild COVID-19 (a few samples of this study predate the infection). Cell type and time point are not known.

This clonotype occurred a few times. The J gene is TRBJ2-7, the V gene TRBV7-3; D unresolved. This CDR3 is 14 amino acids long. V was pared by 1 base and J by 0 bases, with 7 bases between. Germline CDR1 SGHTA, CDR2 FQGTGA. DNA for the CDR3: TGTGCCAGCAGCTTAAACCCGAACTCCTACGAGCAGTACTTC. It codes for CASSLNPNSYEQYF.

A few counts support this clonotype. The V call is TRBV12-3 or TRBV12-4, the J call TRBJ2-1; unclear D gene. This CDR3 has 14 residues. Trimming pared 1 base from V and 9 bases from J, leaving 13 bases between. This CDR3 reads CASSLGLMESEQFF. In DNA, the CDR3 is TGTGCCAGCAGTTTAGGACTGATGGAAAGTGAGCAGTTCTTC.

This clonotype was counted a few times. The rearrangement joins TRBV6-5 to TRBJ1-2; 7 bases are a match to TRBD1. Germline CDR1 is MNHEY and CDR2 is SVGAGI. V was pared by 6 bases and J by 3 bases, with 16 bases of the junction left unmatched. This CDR3 comprises 17 residues. CDR3 amino acids: CASSQPRQGSKHYGYTF. In DNA form, the CDR3 reads TGTGCCAGCAGCCAGCCCAGACAGGGTTCTAAGCACTATGGCTACACCTTC.

This clonotype came up a few times. J is TRBJ1-2 and V is TRBV12-3 or TRBV12-4; 11 bases are shared with TRBD1. The CDR3 totals 13 residues. The V and J ends lost 3 bases and 7 bases, in that order; junction bases with no gene match: 1. The CDR3 bases are TGTGCCAGCAGTTTCGGGACAGGGGGTGGCTACACCTTC. Amino acids: CASSFGTGGGYTF.

A few counts support this clonotype. The chain couples TRBV5-1 to TRBJ2-1; 9 bases map to TRBD2. V was clipped by 0 bases and J by 9 bases; unmatched bases: 4. This CDR3 has 14 residues. Germline V gene sequence: CDR1 SGHRS, CDR2 YFSETQ. The CDR3 sequence is CASSLASGESEQFF. CDR3 bases: TGCGCCAGCAGCTTGGCTAGCGGGGAGAGTGAGCAGTTCTTC. The variable domain in full, completed from reference TRBV5-1 and TRBJ2-1, reads KAGVTQTPRYLIKTRGQQVTLSCSPISGHRSVSWYQQTPGQGLQFLFEYFSETQRNKGNFPGRFSGRQFSNSRSEMNVSTLELGDSALYLCASSLASGESEQFFGPGTRLTVL.

The J gene is TRBJ2-3, the V gene TRBV6-1; D is unresolved. Germline V CDR1 and CDR2: MNHNS, SASEGT. The CDR3 extends over 14 amino acids. Trimming stripped 0 bases from V and 7 bases from J, with 11 bases between. CDR3: CASSEADRPNTQYF. DNA of the CDR3: TGTGCCAGCAGTGAAGCGGACCGCCCGAATACGCAGTATTTT.

This clonotype turned up a few times. The chain is built from TRBV7-2 and TRBJ1-5, with D tentatively TRBD1 (5 bases). The length of the CDR3 is 15 residues. The germline V gene encodes CDR1 SGHTA and CDR2 FQGNSA. V shed 4 bases and J shed 5 bases, with 15 bases lying between them. The CDR3 sequence: CASSSRGRGDQPQHF. In DNA form, the CDR3 reads TGTGCCAGCAGCTCCCGGGGACGGGGGGATCAGCCCCAGCATTTT.

The rearrangement links TRBV27 to TRBJ1-4, with D maybe TRBD1 (5 bases). V was clipped by 3 bases and J by 10 bases, with 18 bases between them. The CDR3 is 15 amino acids. The germline CDR1 and CDR2 sequences are MNHEY and SMNVEV (reference sequence). The CDR3 DNA is TGTGCCAGCAGTTTTGGAGGCGTGGGGACGGGAAAACTGTTTTTT. Amino acids: CASSFGGVGTGKLFF.

This clonotype has more than one count but fewer than ten. The chain carries TRBV5-6 and TRBJ2-7, with a tentative D call TRBD1 (5 bases). The length of the CDR3 is 14 residues. CDR1 and CDR2 (germline): SGHDT, YYEEEE. V dropped 2 bases and J dropped 4 bases, with 13 bases sitting between them. The CDR3 sequence is CASSFPREKYEQYF. CDR3 in DNA: TGTGCCAGCAGCTTCCCCAGGGAAAAGTACGAGCAGTACTTC.

The rearrangement joins TRBV5-1 to TRBJ2-5; TRBD2 aligns across 11 bases. The CDR3 has 16 residues. The junction had 3 bases not matched to a gene; V was cut back by 0 bases and J by 2 bases. Germline V CDR1 and CDR2: SGHRS, YFSETQ. In DNA form, the CDR3 reads TGCGCCAGCAGCTTGGCACTAGCGGGGGAACAAGAGACCCAGTACTTC. Its protein product is CASSLALAGEQETQYF.

The gene calls are TRBV7-8 and TRBJ1-1; 11 bases line up with TRBD1. This CDR3 is built from 14 residues. Germline assignment: CDR1 SGHVS and CDR2 FQNEAQ. Trimming removed 1 base from V and 10 bases from J; junction bases left unmatched: 5. The CDR3 sequence is CASSLDPGTGGAFF. DNA of the CDR3: TGTGCCAGCAGCTTAGACCCGGGGACAGGGGGAGCTTTCTTT.

This clonotype has only a few counts. The chain employs TRBV2 and TRBJ2-3; tentatively, D is TRBD2 (6 bases). V was clipped by 8 bases and J by 2 bases, with 17 bases between them. The V gene's germline CDR1 is SNHLY and CDR2 FYNNEI. The length of the CDR3 is 15 residues. The CDR3 DNA is TGTGCCAGCTCCCCCGACGGGGGAGTCACAGATACGCAGTATTTT. Translating it yields CASSPDGGVTDTQYF.

This clonotype showed up just a few times. V usage is TRBV5-1 and J usage is TRBJ1-1, with TRBD1 matching over 10 bases. The CDR3 covers 22 residues. V lost 0 bases, J lost 3 bases, and 23 bases stayed unmatched. Germline V lookup: CDR1 SGHRS, CDR2 YFSETQ. The CDR3 protein is CASSLVSRDRGTRFSPYTEAFF. The CDR3 DNA follows: TGCGCCAGCAGCTTGGTTAGCCGGGACAGGGGTACGCGATTTTCCCCTTACACTGAAGCTTTCTTT.

This clonotype was recorded at least ten times. This rearrangement joins TRBV15 to TRBJ1-5, with a tentative D call TRBD1 (6 bases). This CDR3 contains 19 residues. Per the germline V gene, CDR1 is LNHNV and CDR2 is YYDKDF (reference sequence). V lost 1 base and J lost 1, with 20 bases in between. The CDR3 sequence: CATSRVGGGRLASNQPQHF. CDR3 DNA sequence: TGTGCCACCAGCAGAGTAGGTGGGGGGCGCTTGGCGAGCAATCAGCCCCAGCATTTT.

This clonotype came up a few times. This chain connects TRBV5-6 to TRBJ1-1; no clear D. This CDR3 is built from 14 residues. CDR1 SGHDT and CDR2 YYEEEE come from the germline V gene. Trimming left V 4 bases short and J 0 bases short, with 10 bases between. The CDR3 reads CASSAPLMNTEAFF. CDR3 coding DNA: TGTGCCAGCAGCGCTCCCCTGATGAACACTGAAGCTTTCTTT.

This clonotype has ten or more counts. This chain connects TRBV6-6 to TRBJ2-7; D is undetermined. The V end was cut by 4 bases, the J end by 4 bases, with 14 bases between. Germline loops: CDR1 MNHNY, CDR2 SVGAGI (reference sequence). The CDR3 is 14 residues long. The CDR3 is CASSLPGPVYEQYF. CDR3 DNA sequence: TGTGCCAGCAGTTTACCCGGGCCGGTATACGAGCAGTACTTC.

This chain connects TRBV4-1 to TRBJ2-2; tentative D call: TRBD2 (5 bases). Germline CDR1 and CDR2: MGHRA and YSYEKL. The CDR3 loop spans 16 amino acids. The V end was cut by 0 bases, the J end by 4 bases, with 12 bases between. CDR3 bases: TGCGCCAGCAGCCAAGAAACCACTAGGAGCACCGGGGAGCTGTTTTTT. Amino acids: CASSQETTRSTGELFF.

The chain carries TRBV11-2 and TRBJ2-1, with 12 bases that match TRBD2. The CDR3 is 15 amino acids. Trimming at V came to 5 bases and at J to 9 bases, leaving 8 bases not matched to a gene. Germline V gives CDR1 SGHAT, CDR2 FQNNGV. CDR3 loop: CASSASSGGASEQFF. The CDR3 DNA is TGTGCCAGCAGCGCCTCTAGCGGGGGGGCCAGTGAGCAGTTCTTC.

This clonotype was counted many times. This rearrangement joins TRBV2 to TRBJ2-2; the D is unclear. The CDR3 loop spans 13 amino acids. V lost 5 bases and J lost 1, with 5 bases in between. In germline, CDR1 is SNHLY, CDR2 FYNNEI. Here the CDR3 DNA reads TGTGCCAGCAGTCTACAGAACACCGGGGAGCTGTTTTTT. As protein: CASSLQNTGELFF.

This clonotype was recorded many times. V is TRBV5-1 and J is TRBJ2-3; 8 positions agree with TRBD1. Per the germline V gene, CDR1 is SGHRS and CDR2 is YFSETQ. The CDR3 length is 16 residues. The J segment lost 0 bases and the V segment lost 4 bases, leaving 7 bases of the junction unmatched. This CDR3 reads CASSVVGTGSTDTQYF. In nucleotides, the CDR3 is TGCGCCAGCAGCGTGGTCGGGACAGGAAGCACAGATACGCAGTATTTT.

This clonotype was counted a few times. CDR3 sequence reads: CASSPDRGSNTF. DNA for the CDR3: TGTGCCAGCTCACCGGACAGGGGAAGTAACACCTTC. The gene calls are TRBV18 and TRBJ1-2, with TRBD1 matching 9 bases. J lost 12 bases, V lost 3 bases, and 5 bases had no gene match. Germline V lookup: CDR1 KGHSH, CDR2 LQKENI. This CDR3 is 12 amino acids long.